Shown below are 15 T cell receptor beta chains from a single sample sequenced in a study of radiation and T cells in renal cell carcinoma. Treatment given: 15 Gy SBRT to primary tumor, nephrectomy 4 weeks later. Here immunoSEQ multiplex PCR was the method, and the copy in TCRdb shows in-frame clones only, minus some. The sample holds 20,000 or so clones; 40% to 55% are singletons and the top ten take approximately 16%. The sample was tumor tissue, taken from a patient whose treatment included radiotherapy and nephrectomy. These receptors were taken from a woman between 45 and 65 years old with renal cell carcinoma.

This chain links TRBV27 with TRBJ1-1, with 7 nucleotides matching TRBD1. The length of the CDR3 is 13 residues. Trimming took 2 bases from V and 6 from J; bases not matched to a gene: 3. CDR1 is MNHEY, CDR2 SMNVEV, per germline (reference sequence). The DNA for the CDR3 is TGTGCCAGCAGTTTAAGACAGGGTTCTGAAGCTTTCTTT. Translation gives CASSLRQGSEAFF.

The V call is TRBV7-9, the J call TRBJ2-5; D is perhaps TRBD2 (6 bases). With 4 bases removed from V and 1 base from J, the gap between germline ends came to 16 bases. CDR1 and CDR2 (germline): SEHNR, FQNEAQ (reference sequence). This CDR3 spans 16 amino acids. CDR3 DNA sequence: TGTGCCAGCAGCTCGTACCCTGTGGGGGGCCAAGAGACCCAGTACTTC. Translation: CASSSYPVGGQETQYF.

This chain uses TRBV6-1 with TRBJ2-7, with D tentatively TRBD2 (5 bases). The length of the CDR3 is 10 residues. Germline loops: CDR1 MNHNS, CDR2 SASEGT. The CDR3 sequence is CAGGGYEQYF. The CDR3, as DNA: TGTGCTGGAGGCGGTTACGAGCAGTACTTC.

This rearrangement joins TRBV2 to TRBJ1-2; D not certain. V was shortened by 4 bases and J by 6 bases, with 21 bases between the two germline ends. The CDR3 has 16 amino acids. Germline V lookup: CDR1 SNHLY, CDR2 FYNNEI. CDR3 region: CASSVFQGSSGDGYTF. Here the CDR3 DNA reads TGTGCCAGCAGTGTTTTTCAAGGGAGTAGTGGCGATGGCTACACCTTC.

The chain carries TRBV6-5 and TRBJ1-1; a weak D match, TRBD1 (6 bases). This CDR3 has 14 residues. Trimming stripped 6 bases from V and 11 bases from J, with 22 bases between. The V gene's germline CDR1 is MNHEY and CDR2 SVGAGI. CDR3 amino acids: CASRKLDSISGAFF. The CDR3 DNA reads TGTGCCAGCAGAAAACTGGACAGTATCAGTGGGGCTTTCTTT.

The CDR3: CASSQDPAGNTIYF. CDR3 sequence (DNA): TGCGCCAGCAGCCAAGACCCGGCTGGAAACACCATATATTTT. The rearrangement joins TRBV4-1 to TRBJ1-3, with D uncertain. Germline CDR1 is MGHRA and CDR2 is YSYEKL. V was clipped by 0 bases and J by 2 bases, with 5 bases between them. CDR3 size: 14 residues.

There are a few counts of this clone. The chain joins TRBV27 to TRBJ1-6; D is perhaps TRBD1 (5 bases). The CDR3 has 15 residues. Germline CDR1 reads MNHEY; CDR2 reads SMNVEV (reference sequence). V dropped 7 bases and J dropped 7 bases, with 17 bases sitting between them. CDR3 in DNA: TGTGCCAGCACACCCTCTCAGGGTTGGAATTCACCCCTCCACTTT. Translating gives CASTPSQGWNSPLHF.

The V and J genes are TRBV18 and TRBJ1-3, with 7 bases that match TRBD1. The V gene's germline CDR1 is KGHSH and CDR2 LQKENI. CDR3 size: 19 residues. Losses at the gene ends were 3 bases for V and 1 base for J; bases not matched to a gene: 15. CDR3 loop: CASSPIRRGYGGSGNTIYF. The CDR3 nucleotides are TGTGCCAGCTCACCCATTCGCAGGGGGTATGGTGGATCTGGAAACACCATATATTTT.

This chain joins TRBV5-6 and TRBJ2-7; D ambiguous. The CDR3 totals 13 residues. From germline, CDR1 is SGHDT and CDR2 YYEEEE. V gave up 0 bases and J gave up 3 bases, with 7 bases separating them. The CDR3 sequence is CASSLGLIYEQYF. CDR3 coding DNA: TGTGCCAGCAGCTTGGGACTGATCTACGAGCAGTACTTC.

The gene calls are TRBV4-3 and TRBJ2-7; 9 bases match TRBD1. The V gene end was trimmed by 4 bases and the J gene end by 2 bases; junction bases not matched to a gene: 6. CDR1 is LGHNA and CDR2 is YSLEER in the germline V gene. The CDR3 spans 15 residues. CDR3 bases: TGCGCCAGCAGCCGAGGGACAGGGACTACCTACGAGCAGTACTTC. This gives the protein CASSRGTGTTYEQYF.

CDR3 coding DNA: TGTGCCAGCAGTTCTGGGGGGTACACCGGGGAGCTGTTTTTT. Amino acids: CASSSGGYTGELFF. This chain connects TRBV5-4 to TRBJ2-2; D may be TRBD2 (6 bases). V was shortened by 5 bases and J by 3 bases, with 11 bases between the two germline ends. The CDR3 has 14 amino acids. Germline V gene data show CDR1 as SGHNT and CDR2 as YYREEE (reference sequence).

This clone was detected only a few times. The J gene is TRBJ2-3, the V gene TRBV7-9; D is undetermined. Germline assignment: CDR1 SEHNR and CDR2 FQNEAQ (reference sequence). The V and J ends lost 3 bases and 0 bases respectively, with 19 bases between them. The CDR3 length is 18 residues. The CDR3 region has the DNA TGTGCCAGCAGCTTCACGGGTCGCAGAAGATCTAGCACAGATACGCAGTATTTT. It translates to CASSFTGRRRSSTDTQYF.

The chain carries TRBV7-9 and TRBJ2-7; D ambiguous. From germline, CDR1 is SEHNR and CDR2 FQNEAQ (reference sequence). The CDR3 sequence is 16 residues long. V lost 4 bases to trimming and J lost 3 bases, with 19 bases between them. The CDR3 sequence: CASSSYPRHLYYEQYF. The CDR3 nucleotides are TGTGCCAGCAGCTCCTATCCCAGGCACCTTTACTACGAGCAGTACTTC. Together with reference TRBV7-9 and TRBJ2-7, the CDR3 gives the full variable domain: DTGVSQNPRHKITKRGQNVTFRCDPISEHNRLYWYRQTLGQGPEFLTYFQNEAQLEKSRLLSDRFSAERPKGSFSTLEIQRTEQGDSAMYLCASSSYPRHLYYEQYFGPGTRLTVT.

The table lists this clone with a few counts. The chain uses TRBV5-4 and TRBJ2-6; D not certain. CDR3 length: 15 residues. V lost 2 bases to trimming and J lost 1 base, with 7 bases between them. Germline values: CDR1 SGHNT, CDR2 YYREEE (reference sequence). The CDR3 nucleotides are TGTGCCAGCAGCTTCCCTGGTTCTGGGGCCAACGTCCTGACTTTC. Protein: CASSFPGSGANVLTF.

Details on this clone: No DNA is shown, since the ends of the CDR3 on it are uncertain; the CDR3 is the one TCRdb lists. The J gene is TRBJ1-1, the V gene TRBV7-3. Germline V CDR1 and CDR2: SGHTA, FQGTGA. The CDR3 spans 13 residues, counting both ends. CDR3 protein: CASSLTWGSGTFF.